Below, one T cell receptor (beta chain) is given with its context. The antigen is undetermined. This entry belongs to a study of human thymus T cells. Study-level findings and limits: Apparent skewing of V and J gene usage characterized both thymic and blood repertoires.

Thymic material originated from resections removed in the course of corrective heart surgery. V lost 2 bases and J lost 2; bases outside the gene matches: 10. The germline CDR1 and CDR2 sequences are MNHNS and SASEGT. The CDR3 runs to 17 residues. Produced via immunoSEQ multiplex PCR; TCRdb's table is partial and in-frame only. There are tens of thousands of clones in the sample; 85% to 95% occur only once, and 0.03% to 0.035% lies in the top ten. The source material was thymus tissue. V usage is TRBV6-1 and J usage is TRBJ2-7; TRBD2 agrees at 9 bases. This sequence originates from a girl in the first two years of life with a congenital heart defect but otherwise immunologically healthy. CDR3 amino acids: CASSEYLLGLAPYEQYF. CDR3 in DNA: TGTGCCAGCAGTGAATACCTTTTGGGACTAGCCCCCTACGAGCAGTACTTC.